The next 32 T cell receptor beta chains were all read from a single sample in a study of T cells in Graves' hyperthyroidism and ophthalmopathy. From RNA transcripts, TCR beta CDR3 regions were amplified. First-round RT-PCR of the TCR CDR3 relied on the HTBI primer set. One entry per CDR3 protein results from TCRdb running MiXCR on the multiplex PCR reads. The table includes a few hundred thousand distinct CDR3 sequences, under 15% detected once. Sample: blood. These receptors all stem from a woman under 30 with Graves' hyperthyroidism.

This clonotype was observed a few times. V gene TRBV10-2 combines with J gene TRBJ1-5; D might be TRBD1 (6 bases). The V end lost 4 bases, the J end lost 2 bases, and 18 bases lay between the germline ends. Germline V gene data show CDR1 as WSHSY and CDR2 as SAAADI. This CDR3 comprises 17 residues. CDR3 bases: TGCGCCAGCAGTGGGGTCGACAGGTCTAGGGGCAATCAGCCCCAGCATTTT. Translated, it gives CASSGVDRSRGNQPQHF.

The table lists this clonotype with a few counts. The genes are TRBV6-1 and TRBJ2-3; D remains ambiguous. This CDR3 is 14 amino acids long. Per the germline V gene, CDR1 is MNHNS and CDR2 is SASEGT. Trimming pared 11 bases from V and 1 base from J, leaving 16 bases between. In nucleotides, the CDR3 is TGTGCCGCTAAACCTGGGTGGGGCACAGATACGCAGTATTTT. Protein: CAAKPGWGTDTQYF.

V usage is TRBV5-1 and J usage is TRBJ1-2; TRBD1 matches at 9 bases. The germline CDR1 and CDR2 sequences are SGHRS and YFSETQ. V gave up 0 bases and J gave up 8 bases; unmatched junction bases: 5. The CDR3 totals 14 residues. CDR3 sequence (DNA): TGCGCCAGCAGCTTGGGGGACAGGGAAGCGGGCTACACCTTC. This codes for CASSLGDREAGYTF.

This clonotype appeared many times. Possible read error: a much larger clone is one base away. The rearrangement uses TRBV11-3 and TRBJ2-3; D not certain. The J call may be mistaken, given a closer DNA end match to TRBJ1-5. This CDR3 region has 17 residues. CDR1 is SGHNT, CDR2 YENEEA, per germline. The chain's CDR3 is CASSYASPSPSTDTQHF. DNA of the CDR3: TGTGCCAGCAGCTACGCATCCCCAAGTCCCAGCACAGATACGCAGCATTTT.

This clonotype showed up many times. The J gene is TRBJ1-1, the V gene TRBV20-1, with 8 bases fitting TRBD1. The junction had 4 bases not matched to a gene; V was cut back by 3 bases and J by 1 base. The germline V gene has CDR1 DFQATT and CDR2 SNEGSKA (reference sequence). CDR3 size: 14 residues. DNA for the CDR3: TGCAGTGCTAGGACAGGGGCCTCGAACACTGAAGCTTTCTTT. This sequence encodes CSARTGASNTEAFF.

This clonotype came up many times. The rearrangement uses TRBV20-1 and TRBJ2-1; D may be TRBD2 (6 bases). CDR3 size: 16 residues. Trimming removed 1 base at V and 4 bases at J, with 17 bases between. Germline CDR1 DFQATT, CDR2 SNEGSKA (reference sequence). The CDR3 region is CSARGRREVGYNEQFF. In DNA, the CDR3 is TGCAGTGCTAGAGGGCGGAGGGAGGTGGGTTACAATGAGCAGTTCTTC.

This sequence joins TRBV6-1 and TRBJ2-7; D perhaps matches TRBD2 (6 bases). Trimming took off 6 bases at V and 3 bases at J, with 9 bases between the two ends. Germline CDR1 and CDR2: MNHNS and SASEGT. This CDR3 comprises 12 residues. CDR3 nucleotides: TGTGCCAGCAGGCGGGATCTCTACGAGCAGTACTTC. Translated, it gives CASRRDLYEQYF.

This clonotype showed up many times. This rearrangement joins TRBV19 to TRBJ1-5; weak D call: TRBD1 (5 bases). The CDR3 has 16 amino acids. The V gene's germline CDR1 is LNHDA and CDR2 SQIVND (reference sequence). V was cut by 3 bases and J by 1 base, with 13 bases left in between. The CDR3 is CASSILGAESNQPQHF. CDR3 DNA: TGTGCCAGTAGTATTCTCGGGGCTGAGAGCAATCAGCCCCAGCATTTT.

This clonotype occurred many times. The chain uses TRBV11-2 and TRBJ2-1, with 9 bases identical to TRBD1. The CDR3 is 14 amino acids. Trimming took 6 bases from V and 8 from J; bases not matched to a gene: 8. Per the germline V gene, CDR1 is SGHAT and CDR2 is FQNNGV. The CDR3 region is CASRFPGQGHEQFF. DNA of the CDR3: TGTGCCAGCAGGTTCCCGGGACAGGGTCATGAGCAGTTCTTC.

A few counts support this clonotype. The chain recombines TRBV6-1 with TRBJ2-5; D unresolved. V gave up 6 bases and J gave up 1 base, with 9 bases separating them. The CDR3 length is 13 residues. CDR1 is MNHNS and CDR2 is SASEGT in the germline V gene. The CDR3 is CASRGLSQETQYF. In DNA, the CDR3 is TGTGCCAGCAGGGGGTTGTCCCAAGAGACCCAGTACTTC.

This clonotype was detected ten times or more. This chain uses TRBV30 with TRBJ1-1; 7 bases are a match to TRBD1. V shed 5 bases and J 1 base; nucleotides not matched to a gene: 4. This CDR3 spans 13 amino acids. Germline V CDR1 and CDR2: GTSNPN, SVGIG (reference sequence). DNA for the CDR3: TGTGCCTGGCACAGGGGTGGGAACACTGAAGCTTTCTTT. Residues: CAWHRGGNTEAFF. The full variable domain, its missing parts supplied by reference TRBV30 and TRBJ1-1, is SQTIHQWPATLVQPVGSPLSLECTVEGTSNPNLYWYRQAAGRGLQLLFYSVGIGQISSEVPQNLSASRPQDRQFILSSKKLLLSDSGFYLCAWHRGGNTEAFFGQGTRLTVV.

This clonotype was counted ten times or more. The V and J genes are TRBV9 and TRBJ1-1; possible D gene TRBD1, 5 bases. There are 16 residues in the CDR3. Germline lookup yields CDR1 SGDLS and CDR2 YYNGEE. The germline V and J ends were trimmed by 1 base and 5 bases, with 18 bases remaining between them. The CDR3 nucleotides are TGTGCCAGCAGCGTATTGCCGGAGGGGCGCCTTACTGAAGCTTTCTTT. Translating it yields CASSVLPEGRLTEAFF.

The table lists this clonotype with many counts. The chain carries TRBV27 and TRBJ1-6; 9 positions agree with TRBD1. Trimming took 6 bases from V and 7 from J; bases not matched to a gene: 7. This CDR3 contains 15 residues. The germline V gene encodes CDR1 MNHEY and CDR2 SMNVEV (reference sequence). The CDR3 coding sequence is TGTGCCAGCAGCCCGAGGACAGGGGTAAATTCACCCCTCCACTTT. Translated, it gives CASSPRTGVNSPLHF.

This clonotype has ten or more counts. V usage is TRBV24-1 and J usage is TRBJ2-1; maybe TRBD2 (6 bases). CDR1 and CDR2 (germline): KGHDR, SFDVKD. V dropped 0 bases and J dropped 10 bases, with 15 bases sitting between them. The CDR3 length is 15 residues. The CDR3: CATSDLSATRKEQFF. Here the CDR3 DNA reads TGTGCCACCAGTGATTTGAGCGCGACTAGGAAAGAGCAGTTCTTC.

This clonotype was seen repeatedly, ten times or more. Here the CDR3 DNA reads TGTGCCAGCAGCTTGCGGGCTCTTAATGAAAAACTGTTTTTT. Amino acid sequence: CASSLRALNEKLFF. The chain is built from TRBV5-6 and TRBJ1-4, with D unclear. From germline, CDR1 is SGHDT and CDR2 YYEEEE. The V end lost 1 base, the J end lost 4 bases, and 8 bases lay between the germline ends. CDR3 length: 14 residues.

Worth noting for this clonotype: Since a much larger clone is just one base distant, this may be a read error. For the CDR3, the DNA is TGCGCCAGCAGCTTGGAGGGACATGGGGAAAACTATGGCTACACCTTC. Translated, it gives CASSLEGHGENYGYTF. This rearrangement joins TRBV5-1 to TRBJ1-2; D possibly corresponds to TRBD1 (6 bases). The length of the CDR3 is 16 residues. From germline, CDR1 is SGHRS and CDR2 YFSETQ. V lost 0 bases to trimming and J lost 2 bases, with 14 bases between them. The full variable domain, completed using reference TRBV5-1 and TRBJ1-2, is KAGVTQTPRYLIKTRGQQVTLSCSPISGHRSVSWYQQTPGQGLQFLFEYFSETQRNKGNFPGRFSGRQFSNSRSEMNVSTLELGDSALYLCASSLEGHGENYGYTFGSGTRLTVV.

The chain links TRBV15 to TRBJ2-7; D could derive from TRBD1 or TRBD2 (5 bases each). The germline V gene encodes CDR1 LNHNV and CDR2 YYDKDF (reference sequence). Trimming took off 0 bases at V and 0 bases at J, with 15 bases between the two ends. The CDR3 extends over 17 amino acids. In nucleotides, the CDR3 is TGTGCCACCAGCAGAGATATTTGGGGGACGAGCTCCTACGAGCAGTACTTC. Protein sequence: CATSRDIWGTSSYEQYF.

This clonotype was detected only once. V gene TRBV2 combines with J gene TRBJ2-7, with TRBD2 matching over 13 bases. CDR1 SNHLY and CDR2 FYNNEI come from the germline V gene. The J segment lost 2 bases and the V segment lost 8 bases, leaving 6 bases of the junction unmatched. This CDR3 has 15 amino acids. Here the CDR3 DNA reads TGTGCCAGCTTACCCGGGACTAGCGGGACCTACGAGCAGTACTTC. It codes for CASLPGTSGTYEQYF.

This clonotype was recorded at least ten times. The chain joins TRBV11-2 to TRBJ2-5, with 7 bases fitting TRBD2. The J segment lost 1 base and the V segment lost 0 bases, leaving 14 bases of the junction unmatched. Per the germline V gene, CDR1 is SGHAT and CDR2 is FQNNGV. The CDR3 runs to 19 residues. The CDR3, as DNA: TGTGCCAGCAGCTTAGATTGGGGAGCGTGGGAGGGCTTCCAAGAGACCCAGTACTTC. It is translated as CASSLDWGAWEGFQETQYF.

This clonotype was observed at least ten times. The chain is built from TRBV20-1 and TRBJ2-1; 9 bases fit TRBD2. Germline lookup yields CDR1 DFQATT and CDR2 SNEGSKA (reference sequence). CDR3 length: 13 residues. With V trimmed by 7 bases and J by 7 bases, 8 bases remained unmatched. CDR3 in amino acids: CSGVSGSVNEQFF. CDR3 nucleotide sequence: TGCAGTGGGGTTAGCGGGAGTGTGAATGAGCAGTTCTTC.

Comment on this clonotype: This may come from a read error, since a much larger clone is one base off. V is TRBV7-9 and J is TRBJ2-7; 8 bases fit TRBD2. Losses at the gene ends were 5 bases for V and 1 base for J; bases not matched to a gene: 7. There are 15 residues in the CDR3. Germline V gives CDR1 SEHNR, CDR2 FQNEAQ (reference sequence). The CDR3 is CASSLVRGGSYEQYF. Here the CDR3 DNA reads TGTGCCAGCAGCCTCGTTCGGGGGGGGTCCTACGAGCAGTACTTC.

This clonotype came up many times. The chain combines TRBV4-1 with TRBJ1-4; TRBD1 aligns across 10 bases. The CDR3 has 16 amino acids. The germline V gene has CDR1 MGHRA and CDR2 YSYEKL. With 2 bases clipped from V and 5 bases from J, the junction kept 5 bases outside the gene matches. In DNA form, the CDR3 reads TGCGCCAGCAGCCAACCCGGGACAGGGGAAAATGAAAAACTGTTTTTT. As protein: CASSQPGTGENEKLFF.

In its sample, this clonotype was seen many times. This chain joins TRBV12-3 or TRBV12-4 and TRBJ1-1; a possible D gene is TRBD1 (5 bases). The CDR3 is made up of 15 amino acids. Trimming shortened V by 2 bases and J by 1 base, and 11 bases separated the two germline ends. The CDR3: CASSLTPGTNTEAFF. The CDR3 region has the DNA TGTGCCAGCAGTTTAACCCCCGGGACGAACACTGAAGCTTTCTTT.

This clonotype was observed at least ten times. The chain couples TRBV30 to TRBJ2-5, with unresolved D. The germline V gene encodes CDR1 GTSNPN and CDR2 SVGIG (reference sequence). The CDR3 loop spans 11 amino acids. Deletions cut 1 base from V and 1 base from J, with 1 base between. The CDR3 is CAWSAQETQYF. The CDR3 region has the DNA TGTGCCTGGAGTGCCCAAGAGACCCAGTACTTC.

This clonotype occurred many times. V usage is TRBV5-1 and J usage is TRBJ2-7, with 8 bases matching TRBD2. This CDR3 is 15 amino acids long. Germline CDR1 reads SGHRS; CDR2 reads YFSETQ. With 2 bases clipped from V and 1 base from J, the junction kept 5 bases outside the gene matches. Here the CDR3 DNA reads TGCGCCAGCAGCTTTTCCACTAGCGGATCCTACGAGCAGTACTTC. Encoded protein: CASSFSTSGSYEQYF.

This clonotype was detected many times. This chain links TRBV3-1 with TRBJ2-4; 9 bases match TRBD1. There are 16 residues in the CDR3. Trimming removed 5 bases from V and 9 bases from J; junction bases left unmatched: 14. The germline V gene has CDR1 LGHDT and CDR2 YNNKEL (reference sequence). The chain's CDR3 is CASSAPGQGPRGIQYF. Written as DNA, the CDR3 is TGTGCCAGCAGCGCCCCGGGACAGGGTCCGAGGGGCATTCAGTACTTC.

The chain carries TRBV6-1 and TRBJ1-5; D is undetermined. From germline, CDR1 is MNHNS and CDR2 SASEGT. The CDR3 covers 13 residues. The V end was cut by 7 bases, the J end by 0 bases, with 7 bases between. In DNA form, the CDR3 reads TGTGCCAGCATGGCAGATAGCAATCAGCCCCAGCATTTT. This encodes CASMADSNQPQHF.

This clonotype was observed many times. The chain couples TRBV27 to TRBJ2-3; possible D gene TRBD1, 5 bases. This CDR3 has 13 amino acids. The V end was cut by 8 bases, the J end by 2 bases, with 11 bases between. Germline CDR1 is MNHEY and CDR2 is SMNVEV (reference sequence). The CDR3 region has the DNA TGTGCCAGCGCCAGGACATACACAGATACGCAGTATTTT. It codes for CASARTYTDTQYF.

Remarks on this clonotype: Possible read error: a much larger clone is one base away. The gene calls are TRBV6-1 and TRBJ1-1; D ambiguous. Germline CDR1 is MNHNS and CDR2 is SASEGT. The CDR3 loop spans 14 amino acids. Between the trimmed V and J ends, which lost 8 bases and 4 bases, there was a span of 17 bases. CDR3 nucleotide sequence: TGTGCCAGCGGTCGCGAGTTTCTGGGCACTGAAGCTTTCTTT. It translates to CASGREFLGTEAFF.

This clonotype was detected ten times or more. The DNA of the CDR3 is TGTGCCAGCAGCCCGGACAGCCCTTATAGCAATCAGCCCCAGCATTTT. Its protein product is CASSPDSPYSNQPQHF. The chain carries TRBV11-2 and TRBJ1-5, with D possibly TRBD1 on 6 matching bases. In germline, CDR1 is SGHAT, CDR2 FQNNGV. V was shortened by 5 bases and J by 0 bases, with 14 bases between the two germline ends. This CDR3 is 16 amino acids long.

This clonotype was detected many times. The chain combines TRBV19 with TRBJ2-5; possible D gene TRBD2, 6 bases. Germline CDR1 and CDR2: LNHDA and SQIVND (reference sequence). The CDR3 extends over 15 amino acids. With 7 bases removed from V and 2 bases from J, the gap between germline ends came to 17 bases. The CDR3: CASTSGVAAQETQYF. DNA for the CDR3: TGTGCCAGTACCTCCGGGGTAGCGGCTCAAGAGACCCAGTACTTC.

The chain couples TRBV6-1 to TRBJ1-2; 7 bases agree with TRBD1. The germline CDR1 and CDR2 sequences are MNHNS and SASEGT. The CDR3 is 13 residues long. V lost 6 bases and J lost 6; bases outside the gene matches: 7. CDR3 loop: CASRSHQGDGYTF. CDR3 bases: TGTGCCAGCAGGTCGCATCAGGGGGATGGCTACACCTTC.